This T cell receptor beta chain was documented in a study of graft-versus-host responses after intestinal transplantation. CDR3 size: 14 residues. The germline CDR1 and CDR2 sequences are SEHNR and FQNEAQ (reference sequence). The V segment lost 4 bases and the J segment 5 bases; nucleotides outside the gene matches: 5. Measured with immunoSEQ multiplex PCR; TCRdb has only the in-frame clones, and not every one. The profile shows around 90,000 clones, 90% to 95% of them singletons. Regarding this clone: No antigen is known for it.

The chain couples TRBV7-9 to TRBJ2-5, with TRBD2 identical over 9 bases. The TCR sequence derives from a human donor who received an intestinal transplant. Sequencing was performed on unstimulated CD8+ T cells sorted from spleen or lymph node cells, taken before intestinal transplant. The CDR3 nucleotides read TGTGCCAGCAGCTATAGCGGGAGTTTGGAGACCCAGTACTTC. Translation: CASSYSGSLETQYF.